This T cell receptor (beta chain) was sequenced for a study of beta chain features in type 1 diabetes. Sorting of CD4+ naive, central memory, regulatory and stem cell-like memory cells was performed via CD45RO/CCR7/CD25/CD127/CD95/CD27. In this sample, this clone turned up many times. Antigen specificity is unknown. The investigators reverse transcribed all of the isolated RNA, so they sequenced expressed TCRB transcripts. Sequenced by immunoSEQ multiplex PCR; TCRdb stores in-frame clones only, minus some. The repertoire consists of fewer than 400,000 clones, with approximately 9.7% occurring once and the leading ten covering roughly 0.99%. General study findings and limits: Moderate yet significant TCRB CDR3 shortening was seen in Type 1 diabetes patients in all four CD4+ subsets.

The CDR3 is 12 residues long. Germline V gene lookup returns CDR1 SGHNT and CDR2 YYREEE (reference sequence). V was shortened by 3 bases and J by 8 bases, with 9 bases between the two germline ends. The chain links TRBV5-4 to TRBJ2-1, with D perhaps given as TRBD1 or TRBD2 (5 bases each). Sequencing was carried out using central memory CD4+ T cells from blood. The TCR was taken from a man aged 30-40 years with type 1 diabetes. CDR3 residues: CASSWGIHEQFF. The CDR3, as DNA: TGTGCCAGCAGCTGGGGGATCCATGAGCAGTTCTTC.